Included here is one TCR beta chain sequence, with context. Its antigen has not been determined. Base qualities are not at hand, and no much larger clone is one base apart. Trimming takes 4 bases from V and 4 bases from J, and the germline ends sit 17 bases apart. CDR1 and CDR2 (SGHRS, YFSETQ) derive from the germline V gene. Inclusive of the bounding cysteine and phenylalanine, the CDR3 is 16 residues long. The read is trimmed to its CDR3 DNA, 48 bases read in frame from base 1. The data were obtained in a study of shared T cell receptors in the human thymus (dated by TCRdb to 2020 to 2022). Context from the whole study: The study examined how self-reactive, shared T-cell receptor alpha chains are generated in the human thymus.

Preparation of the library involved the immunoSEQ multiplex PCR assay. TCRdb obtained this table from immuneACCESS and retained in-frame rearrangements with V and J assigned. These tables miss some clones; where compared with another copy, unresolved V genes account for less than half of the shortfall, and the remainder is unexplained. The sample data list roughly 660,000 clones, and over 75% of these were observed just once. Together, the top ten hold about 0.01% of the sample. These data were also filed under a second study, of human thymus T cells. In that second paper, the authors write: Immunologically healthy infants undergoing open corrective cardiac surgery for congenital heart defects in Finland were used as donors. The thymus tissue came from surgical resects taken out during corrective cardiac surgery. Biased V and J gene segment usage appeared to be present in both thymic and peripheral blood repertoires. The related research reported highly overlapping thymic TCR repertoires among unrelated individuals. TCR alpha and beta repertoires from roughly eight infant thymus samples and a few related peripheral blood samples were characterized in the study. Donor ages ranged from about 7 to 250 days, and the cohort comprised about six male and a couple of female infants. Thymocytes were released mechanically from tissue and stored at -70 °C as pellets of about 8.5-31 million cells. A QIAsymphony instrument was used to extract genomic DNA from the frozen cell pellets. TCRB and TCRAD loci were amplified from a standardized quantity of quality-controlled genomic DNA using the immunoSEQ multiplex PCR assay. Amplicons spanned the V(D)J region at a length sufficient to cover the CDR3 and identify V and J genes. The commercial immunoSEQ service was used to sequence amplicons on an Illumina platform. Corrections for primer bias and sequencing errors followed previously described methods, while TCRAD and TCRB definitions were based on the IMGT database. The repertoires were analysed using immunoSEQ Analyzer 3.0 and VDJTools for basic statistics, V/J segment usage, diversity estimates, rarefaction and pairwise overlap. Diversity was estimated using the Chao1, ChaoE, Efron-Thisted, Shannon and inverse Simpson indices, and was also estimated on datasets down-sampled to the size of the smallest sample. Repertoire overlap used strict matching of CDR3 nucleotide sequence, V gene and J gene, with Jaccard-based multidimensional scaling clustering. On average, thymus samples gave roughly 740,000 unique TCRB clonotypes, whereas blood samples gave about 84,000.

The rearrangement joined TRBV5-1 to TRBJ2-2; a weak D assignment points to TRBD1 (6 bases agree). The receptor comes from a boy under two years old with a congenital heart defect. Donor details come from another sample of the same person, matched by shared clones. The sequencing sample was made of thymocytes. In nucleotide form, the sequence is TGCGCCAGCAGCCTGAAAGCGCCCAGGGGCACCGGGGAGCTGTTTTTT. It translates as CASSLKAPRGTGELFF.